The T cell receptor beta chain under discussion was sequenced for a study of human T cells and chemical hapten exposure (dated by TCRdb to the early 2020s). A note on the overall study: For sensitization, 2% DPC in acetone was applied to a 2 cm by 2 cm area of upper inner arm skin. Throughout the roughly 25-week study period, patients were also given weekly therapeutic DPC doses on the scalp. Patch tests used Finn chambers with 0.01% DPC on the upper back, scored after 6 days by International Contact Dermatitis Research Group standards. The mostly female patient cohort included alopecia areata with under or over 50% scalp involvement, alopecia totalis and alopecia universalis. The libraries were sequenced as a pool, and the TCR yield per sample differed mostly because of small variations in library volumes within the pool. This study followed changes in the peripheral blood TCR repertoire in vivo during primary and secondary sensitization of alopecia patients to the hapten diphenylcyclopropenone (DPC). Blood was sampled from patients pre-sensitization (week 0) and at 2, 6 and about 24 weeks after DPC sensitization. Blood for TCR sequencing was provided by twenty-nine alopecia patients at one to four time points (pre-sensitization, 2, 6 and 24 weeks).

V loses 2 bases of germline sequence and J loses 8 bases, and the interval between the two ends is 8 bases. The germline V gene yields KGHDR for CDR1 and SFDVKD for CDR2. From the cysteine through the phenylalanine, the CDR3 covers 12 amino acids. Only the CDR3 part of the read is kept: 36 bases, read in frame from the first base. In light of the paper, this sample's time point label describes: patch test 3, about 24 weeks after DPC sensitization. The treatment or condition label, as the study defines it: therapeutic diphenylcyclopropenone sensitization with weekly scalp DPC. At every patch-test visit, the blood draw took place before the patch test was put on. Patients were eligible if aged 18 to 70, diagnosed with alopecia and judged suitable for DPC therapy, and pregnant patients were excluded. Unfractionated whole blood was collected in Tempus Blood RNA tubes, and total RNA was extracted from that blood.

For this clonotype: It has no known antigen specificity. No much larger clone exists at a distance of one base, and base qualities are not known.

Summary of the overall study and its limitations: Compared with pre-sensitization or healthy control sets, expanded TCRs formed significantly more large CDR3 similarity clusters, which is consistent with antigen-driven responses. The number of PT1 expanded TCRs positively correlated with patch test score, significant at thresholds 8, 16 and 32 but not 4. DPC sensitization did not change how many TCRs were above 1 in 1000 frequency, and no evidence was found of alterations in global repertoire structure. Because every patient had alopecia, a presumed autoimmune disease, the patients' immune response might differ from that of healthy individuals. After repeated subsampling, the strength of the expansion versus patch-test correlation and the threshold at which it became significant changed.

To prepare the library, RACE was applied. Sequencer: NextSeq 500. During library preparation, unique molecular identifiers were attached to individual cDNA molecules so that TCRs could be counted quantitatively and reproducibly. From each blood RNA sample, both TCR alpha and TCR beta chains were sequenced. The study's processing was this. A median of roughly 98,000 TCRs per sample was observed, with a range of roughly 23,224 to 750,000. V, J and CDR3 annotation of the TCR reads was performed with the Decombinator software suite. Every sample was subsampled to the same number of TCRs (28,000) for the PS versus PT1 abundance plots. Expanded TCRs were defined as absent before sensitization and observed at least eight times at the 2-week time point. TCRdb reworked the public reads: Q25 trimming with fastp, MiXCR clone assembly, productive beta chains retained. A single entry per CDR3 protein holds the most common genes and DNA from its merged rows. The V and J calls and clone size are TCRdb's, not the authors'. The sample has about 170,000 distinct CDR3 sequences on record, roughly 25% of them singletons. The ten biggest clones cover 2% to 2.5% of the sample.

The V and J segments used are TRBV24-1 and TRBJ2-5, with the D gene not confidently named. This clonotype was obtained from a woman under 30 with alopecia areata. Some clones in this sample may be carry-over from other donors' samples. The input for sequencing was whole blood, taken in connection with sensitization to the hapten diphenylcyclopropenone (DPC). The CDR3 reads as follows: CATSDSSPTQYF. The DNA is TGTGCCACCAGTGATTCATCCCCCACCCAGTACTTC.